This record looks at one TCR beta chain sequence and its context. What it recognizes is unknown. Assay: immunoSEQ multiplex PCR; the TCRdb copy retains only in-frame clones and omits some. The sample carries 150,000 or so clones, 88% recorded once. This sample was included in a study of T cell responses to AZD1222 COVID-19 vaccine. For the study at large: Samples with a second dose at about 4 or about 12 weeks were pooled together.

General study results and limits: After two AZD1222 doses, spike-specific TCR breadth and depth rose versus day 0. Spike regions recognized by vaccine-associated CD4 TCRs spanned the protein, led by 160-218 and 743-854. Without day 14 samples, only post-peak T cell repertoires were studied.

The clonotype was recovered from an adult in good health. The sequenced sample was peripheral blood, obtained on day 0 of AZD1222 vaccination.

The CDR3 nucleotides are TGTGCCAGCAGCCGACCCCCTTCACCCCTCCACTTT. Encoded protein: CASSRPPSPLHF. The V and J genes are TRBV13 and TRBJ1-6; D is ambiguous. CDR1 and CDR2 from the germline V gene are PRHDT and FYEKMQ (reference sequence). Trimming left V 5 bases short and J 9 bases short, with 8 bases between. The CDR3 covers 12 residues.